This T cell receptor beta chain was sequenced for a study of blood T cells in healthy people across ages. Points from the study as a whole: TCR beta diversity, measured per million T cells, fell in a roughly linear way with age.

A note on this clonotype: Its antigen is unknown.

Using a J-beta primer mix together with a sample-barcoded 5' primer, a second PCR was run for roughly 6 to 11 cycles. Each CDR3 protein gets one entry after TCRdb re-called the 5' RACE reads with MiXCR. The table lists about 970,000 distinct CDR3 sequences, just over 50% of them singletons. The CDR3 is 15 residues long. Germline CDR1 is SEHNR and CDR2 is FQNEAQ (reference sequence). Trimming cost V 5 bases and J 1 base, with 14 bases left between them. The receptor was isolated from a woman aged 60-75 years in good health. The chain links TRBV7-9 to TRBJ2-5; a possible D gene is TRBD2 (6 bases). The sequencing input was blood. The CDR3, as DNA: TGTGCCAGCAGCCCCGGGGACTTCGGCCAAGAGACCCAGTACTTC. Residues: CASSPGDFGQETQYF.